The 21 T cell receptor beta chains below were found in one sample sequenced in a study of T cells in Graves' hyperthyroidism and ophthalmopathy. Amplified regions were TCR beta CDR3 sequences from RNA transcripts. HTBI primers drove first-round RT-PCR of the TCR CDR3. TCRdb reanalysed the multiplex PCR reads using MiXCR and keeps one entry per CDR3 protein. The sample carries around 560,000 distinct CDR3 sequences, approximately 15% recorded once. Material for sequencing was blood. Receptors were obtained from a woman between 18 and 30 years old with Graves' hyperthyroidism.

This clonotype was seen ten or more times. J is TRBJ2-3 and V is TRBV11-2; 8 bases are shared with TRBD2. The CDR3 length is 16 residues. Trimming at V came to 6 bases and at J to 1 base, leaving 9 bases not matched to a gene. Germline CDR1 reads SGHAT; CDR2 reads FQNNGV. CDR3 loop: CASRSPGGFRTDTQYF. The CDR3 nucleotides are TGTGCCAGCAGGTCCCCGGGGGGGTTCCGCACAGATACGCAGTATTTT.

The rearrangement links TRBV7-2 to TRBJ2-4; D remains unclear. Deletions cut 7 bases from V and 8 bases from J, with 9 bases between. CDR3 size: 11 residues. The germline V gene encodes CDR1 SGHTA and CDR2 FQGNSA. The CDR3: CASTQLDIQYF. The CDR3 DNA is TGTGCCAGCACCCAGTTGGACATTCAGTACTTC.

The chain is built from TRBV27 and TRBJ1-6; D gene unclear. The CDR3 has 13 residues. V lost 3 bases, J lost 8 bases, and 8 bases lay in between. From germline, CDR1 is MNHEY and CDR2 SMNVEV (reference sequence). The CDR3 spells CASSFAGYSPLHF. The CDR3, as DNA: TGTGCCAGCAGTTTTGCGGGGTATTCACCCCTCCACTTT.

The sample holds a few counts of this clonotype. J is TRBJ2-1 and V is TRBV27; 13 bases align to TRBD2. Trimming at V came to 5 bases and at J to 9 bases, leaving 10 bases not matched to a gene. The germline CDR1 and CDR2 sequences are MNHEY and SMNVEV (reference sequence). The CDR3 has 16 amino acids. CDR3: CASSIYRTSGRGEQFF. The CDR3 nucleotides are TGTGCCAGCAGTATCTACCGGACTAGCGGGAGAGGTGAGCAGTTCTTC.

The chain joins TRBV28 to TRBJ2-3, with TRBD2 matching 7 bases. Germline trimming cut 5 bases from V and 4 bases from J; bases unmatched to any gene: 9. The length of the CDR3 is 15 residues. Germline V CDR1 and CDR2: MDHEN, SYDVKM. The CDR3 here is CASSRGTSDPDTQYF. CDR3 nucleotide sequence: TGTGCCAGCAGTAGGGGAACTAGCGATCCAGATACGCAGTATTTT.

There are many counts of this clonotype. The gene calls are TRBV29-1 and TRBJ2-3, with TRBD1 as a possible D gene (6 bases). CDR3 length: 13 residues. The V gene's germline CDR1 is SQVTM and CDR2 ANQGSEA. V lost 2 bases, J lost 1 base, and 7 bases lay in between. Here the CDR3 reads CSVERQGTDTQYF. CDR3 sequence (DNA): TGCAGCGTTGAAAGACAGGGCACAGATACGCAGTATTTT.

Many counts were recorded for this clonotype. This chain uses TRBV20-1 with TRBJ2-1; D may be TRBD1 or TRBD2 (5 bases each). CDR3 length equals 15 residues. CDR1 and CDR2 (germline): DFQATT, SNEGSKA (reference sequence). V dropped 6 bases and J dropped 0 bases, with 15 bases sitting between them. The CDR3 spells CSAPAGGFSYNEQFF. CDR3 sequence (DNA): TGCAGTGCCCCGGCTGGGGGTTTCTCCTACAATGAGCAGTTCTTC.

This clonotype has just one count. The junction departs from the called germline gene at one end, perhaps through a read error. Written as DNA, the CDR3 is TGTACCACCGGGGCGGGGGGTCCTAGCACAGATACGCAGTATTTT. Amino acid sequence: CTTGAGGPSTDTQYF. The V call is TRBV24-1, the J call TRBJ2-3; 8 bases map to TRBD2. The CDR3 sequence is 15 residues long. Germline V CDR1 and CDR2: KGHDR, SFDVKD.

This clonotype appeared a few times. This CDR3 reads CASRPLGGNYNEQFF. CDR3 DNA: TGTGCCAGCAGGCCTCTAGGAGGGAATTACAATGAGCAGTTCTTC. The chain has TRBV12-3 or TRBV12-4 and TRBJ2-1, with D perhaps matching TRBD2 (6 bases). The V end was cut by 6 bases, the J end by 4 bases, with 16 bases between. The CDR3 is 15 residues long.

The chain joins TRBV28 to TRBJ2-6; D unclear. Germline-derived CDR1 and CDR2 are MDHEN and SYDVKM. Trimming stripped 6 bases from V and 4 bases from J, with 4 bases between. This CDR3 spans 12 amino acids. CDR3 protein: CASRRGANVLTF. The CDR3 DNA is TGTGCCAGCAGAAGAGGGGCCAACGTCCTGACTTTC.

This clonotype was counted many times. This chain joins TRBV7-6 and TRBJ2-4, with D uncertain. In germline, CDR1 is SGHVS, CDR2 FNYEAQ. V lost 1 base and J lost 1, with 11 bases in between. CDR3 size: 16 residues. The CDR3 bases are TGTGCCAGCAGCTTAGAGCGACACCAGGCCAAAAACATTCAGTACTTC. Its protein product is CASSLERHQAKNIQYF.

V usage is TRBV24-1 and J usage is TRBJ2-5, with no clear D. The V end was cut by 4 bases, the J end by 7 bases, with 9 bases between. The length of the CDR3 is 12 residues. Germline assignment: CDR1 KGHDR and CDR2 SFDVKD. CDR3 bases: TGTGCCACCAGTGACTCCGACCGGACCCAGTACTTC. Translated: CATSDSDRTQYF.

The DNA of the CDR3 is TGTGCCACCCAGCGGGGGGGATACGAGCAGTACTTC. Amino acid sequence: CATQRGGYEQYF. The chain is built from TRBV28 and TRBJ2-7; 10 bases are a match to TRBD2. This CDR3 is 12 amino acids long. Germline trimming cut 10 bases from V and 4 bases from J; bases unmatched to any gene: 4. Germline V gives CDR1 MDHEN, CDR2 SYDVKM. Looking up the rest from reference TRBV28 and TRBJ2-7 gives the full variable domain: DVKVTQSSRYLVKRTGEKVFLECVQDMDHENMFWYRQDPGLGLRLIYFSYDVKMKEKGDIPEGYSVSREKKERFSLILESASTNQTSMYLCATQRGGYEQYFGPGTRLTVT.

This clonotype was recorded at least ten times. The chain joins TRBV28 to TRBJ2-1; 7 nucleotides align to TRBD2. V shed 7 bases and J 2 bases; nucleotides not matched to a gene: 2. This CDR3 has 13 amino acids. The germline gives CDR1 MDHEN, CDR2 SYDVKM. In DNA form, the CDR3 reads TGTGCCAGCATAGGGAGGGCCTACAATGAGCAGTTCTTC. Translating gives CASIGRAYNEQFF.

CDR3 DNA sequence: TGCGCCAGCTTAGCCGGGACAGGCTTATTAGAGACCCAGTACTTC. This translates into CASLAGTGLLETQYF. The chain uses TRBV5-1 and TRBJ2-5, with 8 bases aligning to TRBD1. CDR1 SGHRS and CDR2 YFSETQ come from the germline V gene. The CDR3 covers 15 residues. The V and J ends lost 7 bases and 4 bases, in that order; junction bases with no gene match: 12.

Comments on this clonotype: This clone may be a read error of a much larger clone one base away. The chain carries TRBV6-2 or TRBV6-3 and TRBJ1-5; perhaps TRBD1 as D (5 bases). The CDR3 covers 17 residues. Germline assignment: CDR1 MNHEY and CDR2 SVGEGT. V was cut by 2 bases and J by 1 base, with 15 bases left in between. CDR3 DNA: TGTGCCAGCAGTTACCGACCGATAGGGGCGAGCAATCAGCCCCAGCATTTT. As protein: CASSYRPIGASNQPQHF.

This chain links TRBV30 with TRBJ2-7; D gene ambiguous. The CDR3 length is 13 residues. Germline V gene lookup returns CDR1 GTSNPN and CDR2 SVGIG (reference sequence). Trimming cost V 1 base and J 1 base, with 8 bases left between them. CDR3 nucleotides: TGTGCCTGGAGTGGGGGTTCTTCCTACGAGCAGTACTTC. This translates into CAWSGGSSYEQYF.

This clonotype was detected ten times or more. The chain is built from TRBV6-2 or TRBV6-3 and TRBJ1-5; 10 bases agree with TRBD1. Germline CDR1 MNHEY, CDR2 SVGEGT. V lost 0 bases, J lost 5 bases, and 4 bases stayed unmatched. There are 16 residues in the CDR3. The CDR3: CASSYSGTGAYQPQHF. For the CDR3, the DNA is TGTGCCAGCAGTTACTCCGGGACAGGGGCTTATCAGCCCCAGCATTTT.

This clonotype was observed a handful of times. This chain uses TRBV6-2 or TRBV6-3 with TRBJ2-7, with a tentative D call TRBD2 (6 bases). The V gene lost 7 bases and the J gene lost 3 bases, with 16 bases spanning the gap. CDR1 and CDR2 (germline): MNHEY, SVGEGT. The CDR3 totals 14 residues. The CDR3 region is CASIPSGAVYEQYF. DNA for the CDR3: TGTGCCAGCATCCCCTCGGGAGCCGTCTACGAGCAGTACTTC.

This clonotype is labeled medium-sized. This sequence joins TRBV20-1 and TRBJ2-7; 7 bases align to TRBD2. V shed 6 bases, J shed 7 bases, and the junction held 21 bases outside the gene matches. Germline loops: CDR1 DFQATT, CDR2 SNEGSKA (reference sequence). This CDR3 is built from 16 residues. The CDR3 coding sequence is TGCAGTGCAGTCCCCCCTCGGGGGGAAGATCGTCGAGAGCAGTACTTC. It specifies CSAVPPRGEDRREQYF.

This clonotype was observed a few times. J is TRBJ2-7 and V is TRBV5-1; D is possibly TRBD2 (7 bases). V gave up 6 bases and J gave up 3 bases, with 22 bases separating them. Germline V gives CDR1 SGHRS, CDR2 YFSETQ. This CDR3 has 16 amino acids. CDR3 in DNA: TGCGCCAGCACCCCCCGCTTGGCGGGGGCGTTCTACGAGCAGTACTTC. Its protein product is CASTPRLAGAFYEQYF.